A single sample is the source of the 20 T cell receptor beta chains below, sequenced in a study of T-cell reconstitution after alpha-beta-depleted transplantation in children. As it was prepared, the TCRbeta library received unique molecular identifiers. TCRdb redid the calling of the PCR reads with MiXCR, one entry per CDR3 protein. The sample consists of about 610,000 distinct CDR3 sequences, roughly 10% of them appearing once. The sequencing here drew on PBMCs from the stem cell graft donor, taken from the stem cell graft. These receptor sequences come from a human donor who donated a stem cell graft to a child with acute myeloid leukemia.

The chain has TRBV5-1 and TRBJ2-7; TRBD1 is a possible D gene (5 bases). CDR3 length equals 11 residues. Germline V lookup: CDR1 SGHRS, CDR2 YFSETQ. The V end lost 4 bases, the J end lost 5 bases, and 7 bases lay between the germline ends. The CDR3, as DNA: TGCGCCAGCAGCGTCAGGGACGAGCAGTACTTC. It encodes CASSVRDEQYF. Filled out from reference TRBV5-1 and TRBJ2-7, the complete variable domain reads KAGVTQTPRYLIKTRGQQVTLSCSPISGHRSVSWYQQTPGQGLQFLFEYFSETQRNKGNFPGRFSGRQFSNSRSEMNVSTLELGDSALYLCASSVRDEQYFGPGTRLTVT.

The chain recombines TRBV28 with TRBJ2-7, with D unclear. V was clipped by 7 bases and J by 4 bases, with 14 bases between them. The CDR3 extends over 13 amino acids. Germline values: CDR1 MDHEN, CDR2 SYDVKM. The CDR3 DNA sequence: TGTGCCAGCACGGCCTTTGGTCGGTACGAGCAGTACTTC. The encoded protein is CASTAFGRYEQYF. Full variable domain (rest looked up from reference TRBV28 and TRBJ2-7): DVKVTQSSRYLVKRTGEKVFLECVQDMDHENMFWYRQDPGLGLRLIYFSYDVKMKEKGDIPEGYSVSREKKERFSLILESASTNQTSMYLCASTAFGRYEQYFGPGTRLTVT.

This clonotype appeared many times. The chain has TRBV12-5 and TRBJ2-2, with no clear D. Trimming shortened V by 1 base and J by 4 bases, and 7 bases separated the two germline ends. CDR1 LGHNT and CDR2 FRNRAP come from the germline V gene. The length of the CDR3 is 14 residues. CDR3 protein: CASGLGQSTGELFF. CDR3 sequence (DNA): TGTGCTAGTGGTTTGGGTCAGTCCACCGGGGAGCTGTTTTTT.

In DNA, the CDR3 is TGCGCCAGCAGCTTGTTGCGGGAGGGTGTTGAGCAGTTCTTC. Encoded protein: CASSLLREGVEQFF. This sequence joins TRBV5-1 and TRBJ2-1, with TRBD2 matching 9 bases. Germline lookup yields CDR1 SGHRS and CDR2 YFSETQ. V shed 1 base and J 9 bases; nucleotides not matched to a gene: 5. The CDR3 runs 14 residues.

The chain uses TRBV7-2 and TRBJ2-3, with a tentative D call TRBD2 (6 bases). V was shortened by 5 bases and J by 2 bases, with 20 bases between the two germline ends. CDR3 length: 17 amino acids. Germline V lookup: CDR1 SGHTA, CDR2 FQGNSA. For the CDR3, the DNA is TGTGCCAGCAGCCCCCAGGTTGTGGGACTTTTCACAGATACGCAGTATTTT. It translates to CASSPQVVGLFTDTQYF.

This clonotype has a count of ten or more. This sequence joins TRBV5-1 and TRBJ2-3; TRBD2 aligns across 14 bases. The CDR3 has 18 residues. Trimming at V came to 2 bases and at J to 7 bases, leaving 12 bases not matched to a gene. The germline V gene encodes CDR1 SGHRS and CDR2 YFSETQ. The CDR3 here is CASSFFGTSGSSIYTQYF. CDR3 nucleotide sequence: TGCGCCAGCAGCTTTTTCGGGACTAGCGGGAGTAGCATATATACGCAGTATTTT. Full variable domain (outside the CDR3, taken from reference TRBV5-1 and TRBJ2-3): KAGVTQTPRYLIKTRGQQVTLSCSPISGHRSVSWYQQTPGQGLQFLFEYFSETQRNKGNFPGRFSGRQFSNSRSEMNVSTLELGDSALYLCASSFFGTSGSSIYTQYFGPGTRLTVL.

The chain carries TRBV5-6 and TRBJ2-6; a weak D match, TRBD1 (6 bases). Germline V lookup: CDR1 SGHDT, CDR2 YYEEEE. The V gene lost 0 bases and the J gene lost 2 bases, with 12 bases spanning the gap. The CDR3 sequence is 17 residues long. The CDR3 sequence is CASSLADRRTGANVLTF. DNA for the CDR3: TGTGCCAGCAGCTTGGCGGACAGACGAACTGGGGCCAACGTCCTGACTTTC.

Many counts were recorded for this clonotype. The chain links TRBV2 to TRBJ2-7, with 9 bases identical to TRBD2. J lost 3 bases, V lost 4 bases, and 4 bases had no gene match. CDR1 and CDR2 (germline): SNHLY, FYNNEI. The CDR3 consists of 14 residues. The DNA for the CDR3 is TGTGCCAGCAGTGGTGCGGGAGGGGACTACGAGCAGTACTTC. The encoded protein is CASSGAGGDYEQYF.

The CDR3 DNA is TGTGCCAGCAGCTTAGTATCAGGGATTGGGGCCAACGTCCTGACTTTC. It specifies CASSLVSGIGANVLTF. The chain has TRBV7-3 and TRBJ2-6; a weak D match, TRBD1 (5 bases). The V end was cut by 2 bases, the J end by 3 bases, with 11 bases between. CDR1 and CDR2 (germline): SGHTA, FQGTGA. This CDR3 is 16 amino acids long. The full variable domain, completed using reference TRBV7-3 and TRBJ2-6, is GAGVSQTPSNKVTEKGKYVELRCDPISGHTALYWYRQSLGQGPEFLIYFQGTGAADDSGLPNDRFFAVRPEGSVSTLKIQRTERGDSAVYLCASSLVSGIGANVLTFGAGSRLTVL.

At least ten counts were recorded for this clonotype. The chain links TRBV29-1 to TRBJ2-1; 9 positions match TRBD2. Germline CDR1 reads SQVTM; CDR2 reads ANQGSEA. With 7 bases clipped from V and 0 bases from J, the junction kept 13 bases outside the gene matches. The CDR3 has 17 residues. CDR3 in DNA: TGCAGCGCGGAGGGTAGCGGGAGCTTTCGCTCCTACAATGAGCAGTTCTTC. Translated: CSAEGSGSFRSYNEQFF.

The CDR3 DNA is TGTGCCAGCAGCACGGACAGGGGGCAACTTGTAACTAATGAAAAACTGTTTTTT. Residues: CASSTDRGQLVTNEKLFF. The gene calls are TRBV9 and TRBJ1-4, with 11 nucleotides matching TRBD1. Germline CDR1 SGDLS, CDR2 YYNGEE. The CDR3 contains 18 residues. V lost 4 bases to trimming and J lost 1 base; unmatched junction nucleotides: 9. Complete variable domain (other parts from reference TRBV9 and TRBJ1-4): DSGVTQTPKHLITATGQRVTLRCSPRSGDLSVYWYQQSLDQGLQFLIQYYNGEERAKGNILERFSAQQFPDLHSELNLSSLELGDSALYFCASSTDRGQLVTNEKLFFGSGTQLSVL.

This clonotype was counted ten times or more. The V and J genes are TRBV7-3 and TRBJ2-5, with D unclear. The CDR3 has 13 amino acids. The V end lost 5 bases, the J end lost 1 base, and 8 bases lay between the germline ends. The V gene's germline CDR1 is SGHTA and CDR2 FQGTGA. The CDR3 loop reads CASSRELQETQYF. CDR3 DNA: TGTGCCAGCAGCCGAGAGCTCCAAGAGACCCAGTACTTC.

This clonotype was seen many times. The chain carries TRBV29-1 and TRBJ2-7; D uncertain. CDR1 SQVTM and CDR2 ANQGSEA come from the germline V gene. The CDR3 contains 13 residues. With 4 bases removed from V and 4 bases from J, the gap between germline ends came to 14 bases. The CDR3 region has the DNA TGCAGCGTTGTTCCAGCTGAACCATACGAGCAGTACTTC. This encodes CSVVPAEPYEQYF.

The table lists this clonotype with a few counts. This chain uses TRBV20-1 with TRBJ1-6; D is unclear. This CDR3 comprises 14 residues. CDR1 and CDR2 from the germline V gene are DFQATT and SNEGSKA (reference sequence). With 6 bases removed from V and 10 bases from J, the gap between germline ends came to 19 bases. The CDR3 here is CSAPPAGLGSPLHF. The CDR3 coding sequence is TGCAGTGCCCCCCCGGCGGGGTTGGGGTCACCCCTCCACTTT.

Only a few counts were recorded for this clonotype. In DNA form, the CDR3 reads TGTGCCAGCAGTTACGGGTGGACTACGACCCAGTACTTC. This sequence encodes CASSYGWTTTQYF. This chain links TRBV6-2 or TRBV6-3 with TRBJ2-5; maybe TRBD2 (6 bases). The germline V gene has CDR1 MNHEY and CDR2 SVGEGT. Deletions cut 2 bases from V and 7 bases from J, with 11 bases between. CDR3 length: 13 amino acids.

This clonotype was seen a handful of times. V and J are TRBV2 and TRBJ2-1; D not certain. Germline V gene lookup returns CDR1 SNHLY and CDR2 FYNNEI. CDR3 length equals 11 residues. Trimming removed 4 bases at V and 7 bases at J, with 5 bases between. The CDR3 DNA reads TGTGCCAGCAGTGTAGTTAATGAGCAGTTCTTC. It is translated as CASSVVNEQFF. Supplemented by reference TRBV2 and TRBJ2-1, the full variable domain reads EPEVTQTPSHQVTQMGQEVILRCVPISNHLYFYWYRQILGQKVEFLVSFYNNEISEKSEIFDDQFSVERPDGSNFTLKIRSTKLEDSAMYFCASSVVNEQFFGPGTRLTVL.

The CDR3 spells CSVSVQETQYF. The CDR3 region has the DNA TGCAGCGTTTCGGTTCAAGAGACCCAGTACTTC. The V gene is TRBV29-1, the J gene TRBJ2-5; D remains ambiguous. Trimming pared 5 bases from V and 2 bases from J, leaving 6 bases between. Per germline, CDR1 SQVTM and CDR2 ANQGSEA. This CDR3 spans 11 amino acids.

This clonotype was observed a handful of times. The chain joins TRBV11-2 to TRBJ1-4, with unresolved D. The CDR3 is 13 residues long. Germline V lookup: CDR1 SGHAT, CDR2 FQNNGV. The germline V and J ends were trimmed by 2 bases and 5 bases, with 6 bases remaining between them. The DNA for the CDR3 is TGTGCCAGCAGCTTACCGGGGAATGAAAAACTGTTTTTT. It yields the protein CASSLPGNEKLFF.

The rearrangement uses TRBV7-2 and TRBJ1-4; D remains unclear. The germline V and J ends were trimmed by 1 base and 3 bases, with 9 bases remaining between them. CDR1 SGHTA and CDR2 FQGNSA come from the germline V gene. This CDR3 spans 15 amino acids. The CDR3 sequence is CASSLVGGANEKLFF. The CDR3 DNA follows: TGTGCCAGCAGCTTAGTAGGCGGGGCTAATGAAAAACTGTTTTTT.

This clonotype was seen a few times. The limits of the CDR3 on the DNA are not certain, so only TCRdb's listed CDR3 is given. The rearrangement links TRBV7-9 to TRBJ1-2; TRBD1 is taken as the D call from the table, unchecked against the DNA. CDR1 and CDR2 (germline): SEHNR, FQNEAQ (reference sequence). The CDR3 is 14 residues long, counting both termini. The CDR3 sequence: CASSFGQGANGYNF.